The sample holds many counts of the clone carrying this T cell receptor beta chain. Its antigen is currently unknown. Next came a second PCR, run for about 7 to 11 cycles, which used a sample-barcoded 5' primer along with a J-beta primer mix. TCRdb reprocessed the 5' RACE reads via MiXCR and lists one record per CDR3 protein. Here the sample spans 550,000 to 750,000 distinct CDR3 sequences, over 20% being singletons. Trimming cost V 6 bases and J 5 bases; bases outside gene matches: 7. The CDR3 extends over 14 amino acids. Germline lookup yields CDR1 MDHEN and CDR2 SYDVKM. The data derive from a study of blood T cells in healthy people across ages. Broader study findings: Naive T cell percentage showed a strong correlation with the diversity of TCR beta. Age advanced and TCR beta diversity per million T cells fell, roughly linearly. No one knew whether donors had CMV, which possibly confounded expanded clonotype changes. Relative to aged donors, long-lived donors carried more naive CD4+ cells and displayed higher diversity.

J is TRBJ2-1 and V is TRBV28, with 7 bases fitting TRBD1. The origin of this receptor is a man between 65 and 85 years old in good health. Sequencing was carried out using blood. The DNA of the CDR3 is TGTGCCAGCAGGTACCCTGACAGGGACAATGAGCAGTTCTTC. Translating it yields CASRYPDRDNEQFF. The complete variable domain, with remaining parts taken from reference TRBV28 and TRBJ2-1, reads DVKVTQSSRYLVKRTGEKVFLECVQDMDHENMFWYRQDPGLGLRLIYFSYDVKMKEKGDIPEGYSVSREKKERFSLILESASTNQTSMYLCASRYPDRDNEQFFGPGTRLTVL.